The T cell receptor beta chain described here comes from a study of blood T cells in healthy people across ages. Using a J-beta primer mix together with a sample-barcoded 5' primer, a second PCR was run for roughly 6 to 11 cycles. TCRdb analysed the 5' RACE reads with MiXCR anew, one entry per CDR3 protein. The table shows some 1.5 million distinct CDR3 sequences, with approximately 30% occurring only once. Sequencing was performed on blood. This clonotype was sampled from a woman aged 25 to 39 in good health.

CDR3: CSARDMDGNQPQHF. The DNA of the CDR3 is TGCAGTGCTAGAGATATGGACGGGAATCAGCCCCAGCATTTT. The V gene is TRBV20-1, the J gene TRBJ1-5; D uncertain. Germline loops: CDR1 DFQATT, CDR2 SNEGSKA (reference sequence). Trimming took 0 bases from V and 4 from J, leaving 10 bases between them. CDR3 size: 14 residues.